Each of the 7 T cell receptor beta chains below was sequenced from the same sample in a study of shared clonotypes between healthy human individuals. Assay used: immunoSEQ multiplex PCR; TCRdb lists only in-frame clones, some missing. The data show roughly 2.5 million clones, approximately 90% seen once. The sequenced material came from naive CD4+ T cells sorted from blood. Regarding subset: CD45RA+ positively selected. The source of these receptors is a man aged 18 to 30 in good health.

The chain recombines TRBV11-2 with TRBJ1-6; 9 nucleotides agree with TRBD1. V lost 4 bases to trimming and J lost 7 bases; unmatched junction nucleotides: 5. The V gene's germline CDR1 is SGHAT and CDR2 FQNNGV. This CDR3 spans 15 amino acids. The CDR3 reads CASSYWTGVNSPLHF. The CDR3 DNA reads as TGTGCCAGCAGCTATTGGACAGGGGTCAATTCACCCCTCCACTTT.

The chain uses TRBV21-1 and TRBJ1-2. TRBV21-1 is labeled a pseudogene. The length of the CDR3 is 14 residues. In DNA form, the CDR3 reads TGTGCCAGCAGCAAAGCGCGGGGAAACTATGGCTACACCTTC. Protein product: CASSKARGNYGYTF.

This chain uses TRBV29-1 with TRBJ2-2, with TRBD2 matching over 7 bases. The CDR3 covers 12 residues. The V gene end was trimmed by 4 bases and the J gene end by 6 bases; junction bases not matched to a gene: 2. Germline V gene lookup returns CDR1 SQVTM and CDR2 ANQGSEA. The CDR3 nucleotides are TGCAGCGTTGGTCTAGCGGCCGGGGAGCTGTTTTTT. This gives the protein CSVGLAAGELFF.

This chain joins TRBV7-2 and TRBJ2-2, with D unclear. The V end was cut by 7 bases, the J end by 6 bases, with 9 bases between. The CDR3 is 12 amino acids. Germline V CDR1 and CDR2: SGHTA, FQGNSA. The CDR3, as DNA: TGTGCCAGCAACGAGTTCGCCGGGGAGCTGTTTTTT. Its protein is CASNEFAGELFF. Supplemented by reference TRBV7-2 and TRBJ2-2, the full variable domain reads GAGVSQSPSNKVTEKGKDVELRCDPISGHTALYWYRQSLGQGLEFLIYFQGNSAPDKSGLPSDRFSAERTGGSVSTLTIQRTQQEDSAVYLCASNEFAGELFFGEGSRLTVL.

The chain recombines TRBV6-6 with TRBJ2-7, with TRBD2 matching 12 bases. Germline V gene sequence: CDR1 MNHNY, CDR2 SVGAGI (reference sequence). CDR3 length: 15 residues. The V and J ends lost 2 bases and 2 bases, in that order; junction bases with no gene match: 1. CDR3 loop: CASSYGTSGPYEQYF. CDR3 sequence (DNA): TGTGCCAGCAGTTACGGGACTAGCGGGCCCTACGAGCAGTACTTC.

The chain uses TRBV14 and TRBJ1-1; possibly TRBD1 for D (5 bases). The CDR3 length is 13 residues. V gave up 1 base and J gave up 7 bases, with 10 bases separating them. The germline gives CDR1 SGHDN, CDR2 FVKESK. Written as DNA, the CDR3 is TGTGCCAGCAGCCAAGTGACAGCGGGTGAAGCTTTCTTT. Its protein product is CASSQVTAGEAFF.

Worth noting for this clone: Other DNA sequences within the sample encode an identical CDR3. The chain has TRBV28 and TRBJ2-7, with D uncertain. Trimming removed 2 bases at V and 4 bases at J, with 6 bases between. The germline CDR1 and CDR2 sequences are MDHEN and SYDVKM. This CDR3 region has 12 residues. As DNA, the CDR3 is TGTGCCAGCAGTTTAACTTCTTACGAGCAGTACTTC. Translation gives CASSLTSYEQYF.